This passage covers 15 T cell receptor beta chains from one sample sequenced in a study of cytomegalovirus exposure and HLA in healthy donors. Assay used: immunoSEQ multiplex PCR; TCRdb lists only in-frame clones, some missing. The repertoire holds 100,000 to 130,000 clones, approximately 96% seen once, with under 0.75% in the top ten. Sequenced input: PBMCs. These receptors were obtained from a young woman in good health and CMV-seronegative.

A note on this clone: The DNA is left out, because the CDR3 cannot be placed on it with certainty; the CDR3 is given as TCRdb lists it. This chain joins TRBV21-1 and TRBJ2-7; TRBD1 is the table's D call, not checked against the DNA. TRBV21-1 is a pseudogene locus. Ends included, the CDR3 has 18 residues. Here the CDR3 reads CASSKVAKGAGPDYEQYF.

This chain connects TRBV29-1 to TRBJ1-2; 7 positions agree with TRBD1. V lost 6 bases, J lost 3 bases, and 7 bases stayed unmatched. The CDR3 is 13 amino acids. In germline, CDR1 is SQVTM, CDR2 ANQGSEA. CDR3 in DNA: TGCAGCGTCCCCAGGGACAGCTACTATGGCTACACCTTC. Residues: CSVPRDSYYGYTF.

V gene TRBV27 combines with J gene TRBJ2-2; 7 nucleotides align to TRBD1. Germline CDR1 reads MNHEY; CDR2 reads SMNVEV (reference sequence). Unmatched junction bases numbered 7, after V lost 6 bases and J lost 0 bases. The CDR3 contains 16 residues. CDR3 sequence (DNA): TGTGCCAGCAGCCCCCTTGGGACAGCGAACACCGGGGAGCTGTTTTTT. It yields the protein CASSPLGTANTGELFF.

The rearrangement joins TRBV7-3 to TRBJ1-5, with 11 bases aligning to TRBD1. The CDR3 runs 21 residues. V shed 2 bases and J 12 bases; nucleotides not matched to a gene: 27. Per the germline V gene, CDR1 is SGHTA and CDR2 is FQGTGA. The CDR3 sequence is CASSLPTFAIPSGTGGSLQHF. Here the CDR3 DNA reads TGTGCCAGCAGCTTACCGACTTTCGCCATTCCTTCCGGGACAGGGGGGTCGCTCCAGCATTTT.

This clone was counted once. The DNA of the CDR3 is TGCGCCAGCAGCTTGGACAGGGGTCCTAATGAGCAGTTCTTC. It specifies CASSLDRGPNEQFF. The chain combines TRBV5-1 with TRBJ2-1, with 7 bases fitting TRBD1. The CDR3 spans 14 residues. V trimming: 0 bases; J trimming: 7 bases; junction bases outside the gene matches: 4. Germline CDR1 SGHRS, CDR2 YFSETQ.

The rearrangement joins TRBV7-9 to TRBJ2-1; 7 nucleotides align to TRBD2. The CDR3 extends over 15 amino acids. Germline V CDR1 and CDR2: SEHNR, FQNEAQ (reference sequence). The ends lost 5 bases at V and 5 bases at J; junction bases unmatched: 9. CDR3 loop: CASSAPSGGDNEQFF. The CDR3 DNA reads TGTGCCAGCAGCGCACCCTCGGGAGGAGACAATGAGCAGTTCTTC.

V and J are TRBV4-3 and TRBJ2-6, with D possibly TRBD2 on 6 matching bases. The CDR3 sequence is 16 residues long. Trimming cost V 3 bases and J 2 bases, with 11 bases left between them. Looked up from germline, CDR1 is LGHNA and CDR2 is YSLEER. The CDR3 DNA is TGCGCCAGCAGCCACAAGGCGGGAACTGGGGCCAACGTCCTGACTTTC. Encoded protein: CASSHKAGTGANVLTF.

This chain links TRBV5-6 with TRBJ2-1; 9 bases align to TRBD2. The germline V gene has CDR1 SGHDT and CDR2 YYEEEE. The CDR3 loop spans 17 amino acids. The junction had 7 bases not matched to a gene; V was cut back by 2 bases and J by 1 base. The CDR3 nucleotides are TGTGCCAGCAGCTTCAGGAGCGGGGGGCCATCCTACAATGAGCAGTTCTTC. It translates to CASSFRSGGPSYNEQFF.

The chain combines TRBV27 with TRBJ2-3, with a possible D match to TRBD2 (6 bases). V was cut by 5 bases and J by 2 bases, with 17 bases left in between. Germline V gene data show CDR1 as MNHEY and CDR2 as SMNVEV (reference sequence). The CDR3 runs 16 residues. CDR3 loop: CASSARRGAFTDTQYF. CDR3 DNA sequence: TGTGCCAGCAGTGCACGGCGGGGAGCTTTCACAGATACGCAGTATTTT.

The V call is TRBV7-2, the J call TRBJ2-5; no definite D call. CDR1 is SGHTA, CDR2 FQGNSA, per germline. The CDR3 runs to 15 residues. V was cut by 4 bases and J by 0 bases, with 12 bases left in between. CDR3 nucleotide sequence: TGTGCCAGCAGCTCTCCCCGCGTAGACCAAGAGACCCAGTACTTC. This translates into CASSSPRVDQETQYF.

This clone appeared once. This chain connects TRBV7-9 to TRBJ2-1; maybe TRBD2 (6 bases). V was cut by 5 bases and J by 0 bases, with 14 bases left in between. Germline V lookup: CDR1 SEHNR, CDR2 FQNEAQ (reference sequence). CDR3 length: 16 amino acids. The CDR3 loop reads CASSPSRGSSYNEQFF. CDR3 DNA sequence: TGTGCCAGCAGCCCCTCCCGGGGGAGCTCCTACAATGAGCAGTTCTTC. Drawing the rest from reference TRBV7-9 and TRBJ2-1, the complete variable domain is DTGVSQNPRHKITKRGQNVTFRCDPISEHNRLYWYRQTLGQGPEFLTYFQNEAQLEKSRLLSDRFSAERPKGSFSTLEIQRTEQGDSAMYLCASSPSRGSSYNEQFFGPGTRLTVL.

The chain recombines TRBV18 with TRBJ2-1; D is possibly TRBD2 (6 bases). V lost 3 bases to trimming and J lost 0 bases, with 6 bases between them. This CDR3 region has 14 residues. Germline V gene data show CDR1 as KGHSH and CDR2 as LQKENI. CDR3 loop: CASSPGGSYNEQFF. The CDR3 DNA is TGTGCCAGCTCACCGGGGGGCTCCTACAATGAGCAGTTCTTC.

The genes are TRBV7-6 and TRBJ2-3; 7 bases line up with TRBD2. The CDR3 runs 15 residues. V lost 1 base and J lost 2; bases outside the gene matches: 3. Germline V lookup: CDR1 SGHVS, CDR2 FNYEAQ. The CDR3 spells CASSLVAGATDTQYF. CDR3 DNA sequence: TGTGCCAGCAGCTTAGTCGCGGGAGCCACAGATACGCAGTATTTT.

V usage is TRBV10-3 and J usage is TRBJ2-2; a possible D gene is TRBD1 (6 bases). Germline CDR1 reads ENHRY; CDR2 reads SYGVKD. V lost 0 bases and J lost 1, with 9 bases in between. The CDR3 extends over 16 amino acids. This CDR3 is CAISESPGQNTGELFF. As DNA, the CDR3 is TGTGCCATCAGTGAGTCTCCGGGACAGAACACCGGGGAGCTGTTTTTT.

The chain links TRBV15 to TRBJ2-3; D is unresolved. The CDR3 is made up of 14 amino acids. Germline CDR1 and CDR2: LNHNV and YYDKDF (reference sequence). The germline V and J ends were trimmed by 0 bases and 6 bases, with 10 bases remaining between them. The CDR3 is CATSRDLVRDTQYF. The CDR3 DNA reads TGTGCCACCAGCAGAGATTTAGTGCGGGATACGCAGTATTTT.